These 30 T cell receptor beta chains came from one sample sequenced in a study of blood T cell repertoires in COVID-19. Libraries were prepared by immunoSEQ multiplex PCR; TCRdb keeps only in-frame clonotypes and omits some of them. The sample carries approximately 180,000 clones, more than 75% recorded once. Sequences were obtained from peripheral blood. The receptors originated from a person aged 65 to 85 with COVID-19, enrolled during active disease.

DNA of the CDR3: TGTGCCAGCACCCCGACGGCAGGAGGAACCGGGGAGCTGTTTTTT. Translating gives CASTPTAGGTGELFF. V usage is TRBV3-1 (or the pseudogene TRBV3-2) and J usage is TRBJ2-2; possibly TRBD2 for D (5 bases). The CDR3 spans 15 residues. Germline V CDR1 and CDR2: LGHDT, YNNKEL (reference sequence). The germline V and J ends were trimmed by 7 bases and 5 bases, with 17 bases remaining between them.

The DNA of the CDR3 is TGTGCCAGCAGCCCTCCAGGGGGAGAAGAGACCCAGTACTTC. Its protein is CASSPPGGEETQYF. The gene calls are TRBV16 and TRBJ2-5; TRBD1 aligns across 7 bases. CDR1 is KGHSY and CDR2 is FQNENV in the germline V gene. CDR3 length: 14 residues. V gave up 4 bases and J gave up 3 bases; unmatched junction bases: 5.

The V gene is TRBV7-2, the J gene TRBJ2-7, with TRBD1 identical over 7 bases. From germline, CDR1 is SGHTA and CDR2 FQGNSA. This CDR3 region has 15 residues. V was pared by 5 bases and J by 3 bases, with 10 bases of the junction left unmatched. DNA of the CDR3: TGTGCCAGCAGCAGGGAGACAGGGTCTTTCTACGAGCAGTACTTC. It is translated as CASSRETGSFYEQYF.

This clone appeared a single time. The chain uses TRBV15 and TRBJ2-5; TRBD1 agrees at 8 bases. V was pared by 3 bases and J by 6 bases, with 9 bases of the junction left unmatched. The CDR3 is 15 residues long. The germline V gene has CDR1 LNHNV and CDR2 YYDKDF (reference sequence). CDR3 DNA sequence: TGTGCCACCAGCAGCCCGGGGACAGGCTTCCAGACCCAGTACTTC. This codes for CATSSPGTGFQTQYF.

J is TRBJ2-7 and V is TRBV14, with TRBD2 identical over 8 bases. Trimming removed 4 bases from V and 4 bases from J; junction bases left unmatched: 12. The CDR3 runs to 16 residues. CDR1 is SGHDN and CDR2 is FVKESK in the germline V gene. The DNA of the CDR3 is TGTGCCAGCAGCCCAATTCTAACTAGCGGCGTTTACGAGCAGTACTTC. Amino acid sequence: CASSPILTSGVYEQYF.

This clone has only a few counts. CDR3 DNA: TGTGCCAGTAGTATAAACAGGTGGAATTCACCCCTCCACTTT. Translating gives CASSINRWNSPLHF. V and J are TRBV19 and TRBJ1-6; tentatively, D is TRBD1 (5 bases). The CDR3 loop spans 14 amino acids. Germline CDR1 reads LNHDA; CDR2 reads SQIVND (reference sequence). Trimming took 2 bases from V and 7 from J, leaving 9 bases between them.

This chain links TRBV12-3 or TRBV12-4 with TRBJ1-1, with unresolved D. Trimming removed 6 bases at V and 0 bases at J, with 8 bases between. The CDR3 runs 13 residues. CDR3 region: CASSYSLNTEAFF. Written as DNA, the CDR3 is TGTGCCAGCAGCTACAGTTTGAACACTGAAGCTTTCTTT.

The rearrangement joins TRBV5-4 to TRBJ1-1; the D is unclear. The CDR3 consists of 17 residues. Germline V gene data show CDR1 as SGHNT and CDR2 as YYREEE (reference sequence). With 0 bases removed from V and 1 base from J, the gap between germline ends came to 16 bases. The CDR3 bases are TGTGCCAGCAGCTTGGACCTAAAGGTTTCGGGGAACACTGAAGCTTTCTTT. It specifies CASSLDLKVSGNTEAFF.

The chain employs TRBV11-2 and TRBJ2-7; D is uncertain. The CDR3 has 12 amino acids. Germline values: CDR1 SGHAT, CDR2 FQNNGV. Trimming cost V 6 bases and J 2 bases, with 8 bases left between them. CDR3 region: CASSFNTYEQYF. In DNA, the CDR3 is TGTGCCAGCAGTTTTAATACCTACGAGCAGTACTTC.

The chain joins TRBV21-1 to TRBJ2-3; the table's D call TRBD2 went unverified against the DNA. TRBV21-1 is given as a pseudogene. This CDR3 contains 16 residues. The CDR3: CASSKDLAEGTDTQYF. The CDR3 coding sequence is TGTGCCAGCAGCAAAGATCTCGCGGAAGGAACAGATACGCAGTATTTT.

J is TRBJ1-2 and V is TRBV5-4; 9 bases align to TRBD1. The CDR3 has 15 residues. Germline values: CDR1 SGHNT, CDR2 YYREEE (reference sequence). The J segment lost 0 bases and the V segment lost 4 bases, leaving 4 bases of the junction unmatched. The CDR3 protein is CASSMGQGANYGYTF. CDR3 sequence (DNA): TGTGCCAGCAGCATGGGACAGGGAGCTAACTATGGCTACACCTTC.

The chain uses TRBV5-8 and TRBJ1-1; 8 nucleotides align to TRBD1. Germline CDR1 and CDR2: SGHTS and YDEGEE. The CDR3 consists of 17 residues. V shed 6 bases, J shed 2 bases, and the junction held 15 bases outside the gene matches. CDR3 coding DNA: TGTGCCAGCAAAAAAGGTTGGACAGGGTCCATAAACACTGAAGCTTTCTTT. Translated, it gives CASKKGWTGSINTEAFF.

The chain combines TRBV4-3 with TRBJ2-2, with 11 bases lining up with TRBD2. J gave up 1 base and V 2 bases, and 9 bases lay outside the gene matches. CDR3 length equals 19 residues. Germline CDR1 is LGHNA and CDR2 is YSLEER. The CDR3 DNA is TGCGCCAGCAGCCAAATGTTAACTAGCGGGGGAGTGAACACCGGGGAGCTGTTTTTT. Translation: CASSQMLTSGGVNTGELFF.

The V call is TRBV27, the J call TRBJ1-4, with 7 nucleotides matching TRBD1. The CDR3 spans 14 residues. CDR1 MNHEY and CDR2 SMNVEV come from the germline V gene (reference sequence). V shed 4 bases, J shed 8 bases, and the junction held 7 bases outside the gene matches. CDR3 amino acids: CASSSAGGREKLFF. CDR3 coding DNA: TGTGCCAGCAGTTCCGCAGGGGGTCGAGAAAAACTGTTTTTT.

The chain links TRBV7-2 to TRBJ2-7, with TRBD2 matching over 9 bases. The CDR3 is made up of 18 amino acids. CDR1 SGHTA and CDR2 FQGNSA come from the germline V gene. V was clipped by 5 bases and J by 2 bases; unmatched bases: 16. CDR3 sequence reads: CASSVVGVGGGGAYEQYF. The CDR3 DNA sequence: TGTGCCAGCAGCGTGGTAGGTGTTGGTGGCGGGGGGGCCTACGAGCAGTACTTC.

This chain connects TRBV28 to TRBJ2-7, with TRBD1 matching over 9 bases. Germline trimming cut 6 bases from V and 3 bases from J; bases unmatched to any gene: 9. The CDR3 consists of 15 residues. Looked up from germline, CDR1 is MDHEN and CDR2 is SYDVKM. CDR3 DNA: TGTGCCAGCAGCGCACCCGGGACAGGGAACTACGAGCAGTACTTC. Translating gives CASSAPGTGNYEQYF. The variable domain in full, with the rest retrieved from reference TRBV28 and TRBJ2-7, is DVKVTQSSRYLVKRTGEKVFLECVQDMDHENMFWYRQDPGLGLRLIYFSYDVKMKEKGDIPEGYSVSREKKERFSLILESASTNQTSMYLCASSAPGTGNYEQYFGPGTRLTVT.

This clone was detected only a few times. The J gene is TRBJ2-7, the V gene TRBV3-1 (or the pseudogene TRBV3-2); D gene uncertain. Trimming shortened V by 0 bases and J by 5 bases, and 14 bases separated the two germline ends. This CDR3 is built from 15 residues. CDR1 and CDR2 (germline): LGHDT, YNNKEL (reference sequence). As DNA, the CDR3 is TGTGCCAGCAGCCAAGATCTCTTCACTATACACGAGCAGTACTTC. Protein sequence: CASSQDLFTIHEQYF.

The chain links TRBV9 to TRBJ2-5, with 13 bases aligning to TRBD2. Trimming at V came to 3 bases and at J to 2 bases, leaving 10 bases not matched to a gene. CDR1 and CDR2 from the germline V gene are SGDLS and YYNGEE. This CDR3 region has 18 residues. The CDR3 bases are TGTGCCAGCAGCGCAACCGCCCCGGGACTAGCGGGACAAGAGACCCAGTACTTC. This codes for CASSATAPGLAGQETQYF.

V gene TRBV5-4 combines with J gene TRBJ2-3; TRBD2 matches at 10 bases. From germline, CDR1 is SGHNT and CDR2 YYREEE (reference sequence). Trimming took 4 bases from V and 2 from J; bases not matched to a gene: 4. The CDR3 totals 15 residues. The CDR3 sequence: CASSIAGGYTDTQYF. CDR3 in DNA: TGTGCCAGCAGCATAGCGGGGGGCTACACAGATACGCAGTATTTT.

The rearrangement uses TRBV5-1 and TRBJ1-1, with D possibly being TRBD1 (5 bases). Per germline, CDR1 SGHRS and CDR2 YFSETQ. The V end lost 4 bases, the J end lost 0 bases, and 7 bases lay between the germline ends. This CDR3 comprises 13 residues. CDR3 in amino acids: CASSTTVNTEAFF. CDR3 coding DNA: TGCGCCAGCAGCACGACAGTGAACACTGAAGCTTTCTTT.

The V call is TRBV5-5, the J call TRBJ2-7; possibly TRBD1 for D (6 bases). The germline CDR1 and CDR2 sequences are SGHKS and YYEKEE (reference sequence). V was shortened by 4 bases and J by 6 bases, with 23 bases between the two germline ends. The CDR3 is 16 residues long. CDR3 sequence reads: CASSPALTRQAVEQYF. CDR3 DNA sequence: TGTGCCAGCAGCCCAGCGCTGACAAGACAGGCCGTCGAGCAGTACTTC.

This clone turned up a few times. The chain has TRBV5-4 and TRBJ2-3, with TRBD2 matching 7 bases. This CDR3 has 14 residues. Per germline, CDR1 SGHNT and CDR2 YYREEE (reference sequence). V gave up 5 bases and J gave up 14 bases; unmatched junction bases: 17. The chain's CDR3 is CASRIWGGSDLGYF. In nucleotides, the CDR3 is TGTGCCAGCAGAATCTGGGGCGGGAGCGACTTGGGGTATTTT.

The chain employs TRBV7-6 and TRBJ2-1, with 13 bases aligning to TRBD2. From germline, CDR1 is SGHVS and CDR2 FNYEAQ. The CDR3 loop spans 20 amino acids. Losses at the gene ends were 0 bases for V and 0 bases for J; bases not matched to a gene: 8. As DNA, the CDR3 is TGTGCCAGCAGCTTAGCGTCCGGACTAGCGGGGGCCTCCTCCTACAATGAGCAGTTCTTC. Its translation: CASSLASGLAGASSYNEQFF.

V usage is TRBV4-1 and J usage is TRBJ2-7; 12 bases fit TRBD2. The CDR3 is 16 amino acids. Unmatched junction bases numbered 6, after V lost 3 bases and J lost 3 bases. CDR1 and CDR2 from the germline V gene are MGHRA and YSYEKL. The CDR3 here is CASSQMGLAGDYEQYF. CDR3 coding DNA: TGCGCCAGCAGCCAGATGGGACTAGCGGGTGACTACGAGCAGTACTTC.

This clone was seen just once. The V gene is TRBV5-5, the J gene TRBJ1-3; D might be TRBD1 (5 bases). V lost 3 bases and J lost 7, with 5 bases in between. The CDR3 contains 11 residues. The germline CDR1 and CDR2 sequences are SGHKS and YYEKEE (reference sequence). This CDR3 reads CASSSGNTIYF. CDR3 DNA: TGTGCCAGCAGCTCAGGGAACACCATATATTTT.

The chain uses TRBV7-9 and TRBJ2-6; possible D gene TRBD2, 5 bases. From germline, CDR1 is SEHNR and CDR2 FQNEAQ (reference sequence). The CDR3 has 17 residues. V gave up 4 bases and J gave up 1 base, with 14 bases separating them. In DNA, the CDR3 is TGTGCCAGCAGCTCCCATAGGAGGATTTCTGGGGCCAACGTCCTGACTTTC. Protein product: CASSSHRRISGANVLTF.

This clone was seen only once. The gene calls are TRBV7-9 and TRBJ1-5; TRBD1 matches 7 bases. V lost 1 base and J lost 6; bases outside the gene matches: 3. CDR3 length: 14 amino acids. CDR1 SEHNR and CDR2 FQNEAQ come from the germline V gene (reference sequence). The CDR3 reads CASSLGGDSQPQHF. CDR3 nucleotide sequence: TGTGCCAGCAGCTTAGGCGGGGACAGTCAGCCCCAGCATTTT.

V gene TRBV3-1 (or the pseudogene TRBV3-2) combines with J gene TRBJ1-1, with TRBD1 as a possible D gene (6 bases). Germline CDR1 and CDR2: LGHDT and YNNKEL (reference sequence). The CDR3 covers 16 residues. V lost 1 base to trimming and J lost 6 bases, with 18 bases between them. Here the CDR3 DNA reads TGTGCCAGCAGCCAAGGGTGGGGGCGCGAAGCTCCTGAAGCTTTCTTT. Translated: CASSQGWGREAPEAFF.

CDR3 bases: TGTGCCAGCAGCTTGACTAGTACCAGCTACACCTTC. It codes for CASSLTSTSYTF. The chain is built from TRBV7-9 and TRBJ1-2; D gene unclear. Germline V gives CDR1 SEHNR, CDR2 FQNEAQ (reference sequence). This CDR3 contains 12 residues. The germline V and J ends were trimmed by 3 bases and 9 bases, with 11 bases remaining between them.

A note on this clone: Other DNA sequences in this specimen translate into the identical CDR3. The CDR3 loop is CSVGQGAGQPQHF. In nucleotides, the CDR3 is TGCAGCGTTGGGCAGGGGGCAGGTCAGCCCCAGCATTTT. The chain couples TRBV29-1 to TRBJ1-5; 8 nucleotides align to TRBD1. The V and J ends lost 4 bases and 6 bases, in that order; junction bases with no gene match: 5. CDR3 length: 13 amino acids. Germline CDR1 and CDR2: SQVTM and ANQGSEA.